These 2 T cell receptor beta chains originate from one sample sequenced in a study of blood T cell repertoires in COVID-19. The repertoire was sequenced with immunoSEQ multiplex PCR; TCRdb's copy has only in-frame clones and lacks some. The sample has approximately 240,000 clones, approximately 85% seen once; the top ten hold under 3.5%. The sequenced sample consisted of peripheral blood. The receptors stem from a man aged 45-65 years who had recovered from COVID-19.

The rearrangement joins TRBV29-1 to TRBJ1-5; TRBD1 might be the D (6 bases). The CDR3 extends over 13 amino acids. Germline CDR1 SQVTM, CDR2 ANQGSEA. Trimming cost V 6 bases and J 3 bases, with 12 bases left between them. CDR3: CSVRGGLNQPQHF. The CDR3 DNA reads TGCAGCGTCCGAGGGGGTCTCAATCAGCCCCAGCATTTT.

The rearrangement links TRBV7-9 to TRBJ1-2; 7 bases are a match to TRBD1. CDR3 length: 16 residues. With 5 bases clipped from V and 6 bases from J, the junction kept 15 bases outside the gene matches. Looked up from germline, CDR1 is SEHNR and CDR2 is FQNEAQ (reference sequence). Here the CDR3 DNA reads TGTGCCAGCAGCGCCGCCGGGACAGCTATAATCCATGGCTACACCTTC. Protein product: CASSAAGTAIIHGYTF.